The clone carrying this T cell receptor beta chain was counted a single time. The sample belongs to a study of blood T cell repertoires in COVID-19. Study-level information: The United States, Italy and Spain supplied acute and convalescent COVID-19 samples.

The CDR3 runs 14 residues. V lost 4 bases to trimming and J lost 4 bases, with 16 bases between them. Per germline, CDR1 SQVTM and CDR2 ANQGSEA. Original methodology: Estimated nucleated cell counts came from reference gene primer amplification. This table comes from immunoSEQ multiplex PCR, and its TCRdb copy is limited to in-frame clones, with some not included. Clone size and V and J calls were adopted from that table, with D and trimming inferred from the DNA. The sample contains 150,000 to 200,000 clones, 82% of which appear only once. Input material: peripheral blood. This clonotype originated in a woman in her sixties or seventies with acute or convalescent COVID-19. This chain links TRBV29-1 with TRBJ1-1; no reliable D call. The CDR3 nucleotides are TGCAGCGTTGGCGGGGTCAATGGGAGCACTGAAGCTTTCTTT. Its translation is CSVGGVNGSTEAFF. Filled out from reference TRBV29-1 and TRBJ1-1, the complete variable domain reads SAVISQKPSRDICQRGTSLTIQCQVDSQVTMMFWYRQQPGQSLTLIATANQGSEATYESGFVIDKFPISRPNLTFSTLTVSNMSPEDSSIYLCSVGGVNGSTEAFFGQGTRLTVV.